The 28 T cell receptor beta chains below were found in one sample sequenced in a study of cytomegalovirus exposure and HLA in healthy donors. The primer mix had 60 Vbeta and 13 Jbeta primers. Using immunoSEQ multiplex PCR, the repertoire was profiled, and TCRdb retains in-frame clones only, with some absent. The sample has some 200,000 clones; just under 70% are singletons. Sample: PBMCs. The origin of the receptors is a man aged 35-49 years in good health and CMV-seropositive.

The genes are TRBV4-1 and TRBJ2-7, with D maybe TRBD1 (5 bases). The CDR3 totals 15 residues. Germline loops: CDR1 MGHRA, CDR2 YSYEKL. Trimming took 4 bases from V and 6 from J, leaving 19 bases between them. CDR3: CASSPRQPPWGEQYF. The CDR3 region has the DNA TGCGCCAGCAGCCCCCGACAGCCACCTTGGGGCGAGCAGTACTTC.

The gene calls are TRBV19 and TRBJ1-6; possibly TRBD1 for D (6 bases). Trimming removed 8 bases at V and 5 bases at J, with 10 bases between. Germline CDR1 and CDR2: LNHDA and SQIVND (reference sequence). The CDR3 sequence is 13 residues long. CDR3 loop: CASPGHNNSPLHF. In DNA, the CDR3 is TGTGCCAGTCCGGGACACAATAATTCACCCCTCCACTTT.

CDR3 DNA: TGTGCCGGCGCCGCGGAGCCTTCGGGCAATCAGCCCCAGCATTTT. It is translated as CAGAAEPSGNQPQHF. V gene TRBV6-1 combines with J gene TRBJ1-5, with D unresolved. This CDR3 contains 15 residues. Trimming shortened V by 11 bases and J by 2 bases, and 19 bases separated the two germline ends. CDR1 is MNHNS, CDR2 SASEGT, per germline.

V and J are TRBV7-2 and TRBJ2-3; D is possibly TRBD2 (6 bases). Germline loops: CDR1 SGHTA, CDR2 FQGNSA. V dropped 5 bases and J dropped 3 bases, with 15 bases sitting between them. There are 15 residues in the CDR3. Here the CDR3 reads CASSMEGFRTDTQYF. The CDR3, as DNA: TGTGCCAGCAGCATGGAGGGGTTTAGGACAGATACGCAGTATTTT.

In this sample, this clone turned up a few times. V is TRBV5-6 and J is TRBJ2-6; 7 bases align to TRBD2. CDR1 is SGHDT, CDR2 YYEEEE, per germline. V was pared by 3 bases and J by 0 bases, with 9 bases of the junction left unmatched. The CDR3 is 18 amino acids. DNA for the CDR3: TGTGCCAGCAGCTCAGGACTAGAAGTCCTCTCTGGGGCCAACGTCCTGACTTTC. Protein product: CASSSGLEVLSGANVLTF.

This sequence joins TRBV5-1 and TRBJ2-7, with D possibly being TRBD2 (5 bases). The germline V gene has CDR1 SGHRS and CDR2 YFSETQ. V was clipped by 5 bases and J by 3 bases, with 6 bases between them. The CDR3 runs 11 residues. The CDR3 region is CASSRDYEQYF. The CDR3 coding sequence is TGCGCCAGCAGTCGGGACTACGAGCAGTACTTC.

CDR3 coding DNA: TGTGCCAGCAGCCCCGGCAGGGCCTACGAGCAGTACTTC. Translated, it gives CASSPGRAYEQYF. The genes are TRBV13 and TRBJ2-7, with D perhaps TRBD1 (5 bases). This CDR3 has 13 residues. Trimming shortened V by 5 bases and J by 2 bases, and 10 bases separated the two germline ends. CDR1 PRHDT and CDR2 FYEKMQ come from the germline V gene (reference sequence).

This rearrangement joins TRBV19 to TRBJ1-6; D unclear. CDR1 and CDR2 from the germline V gene are LNHDA and SQIVND (reference sequence). Trimming shortened V by 6 bases and J by 0 bases, and 9 bases separated the two germline ends. This CDR3 is built from 15 residues. The CDR3 reads CASREKSSYNSPLHF. CDR3 sequence (DNA): TGTGCCAGTAGGGAGAAGAGCTCCTATAATTCACCCCTCCACTTT.

The chain has TRBV7-2 and TRBJ1-1; D remains ambiguous. CDR3 length: 15 residues. Trimming cost V 3 bases and J 0 bases, with 11 bases left between them. Germline CDR1 is SGHTA and CDR2 is FQGNSA. CDR3 nucleotide sequence: TGTGCCAGCAGCTTTCCGACGGGGATGAACACTGAAGCTTTCTTT. It translates to CASSFPTGMNTEAFF. Looking up the rest from reference TRBV7-2 and TRBJ1-1 gives the full variable domain: GAGVSQSPSNKVTEKGKDVELRCDPISGHTALYWYRQSLGQGLEFLIYFQGNSAPDKSGLPSDRFSAERTGGSVSTLTIQRTQQEDSAVYLCASSFPTGMNTEAFFGQGTRLTVV.

This clone showed up just once. The V gene is TRBV4-1, the J gene TRBJ1-5; unclear D gene. Germline V lookup: CDR1 MGHRA, CDR2 YSYEKL. There are 16 residues in the CDR3. Deletions cut 2 bases from V and 2 bases from J, with 13 bases between. The CDR3 DNA follows: TGCGCCAGCAGCCAATTAAGTGGGCCGGGCAATCAGCCCCAGCATTTT. Its protein product is CASSQLSGPGNQPQHF.

Only a few counts were recorded for this clone. V is TRBV19 and J is TRBJ2-7, with 9 bases that match TRBD1. From germline, CDR1 is LNHDA and CDR2 SQIVND (reference sequence). The trim removed 5 bases at V and 9 bases at J, leaving 8 bases unmatched. CDR3 length: 13 amino acids. The CDR3 loop reads CASSSTGGAGQYF. Written as DNA, the CDR3 is TGTGCCAGTAGTTCCACAGGGGGCGCAGGGCAGTACTTC. The variable domain in full, completed from reference TRBV19 and TRBJ2-7, reads DGGITQSPKYLFRKEGQNVTLSCEQNLNHDAMYWYRQDPGQGLRLIYYSQIVNDFQKGDIAEGYSVSREKKESFPLTVTSAQKNPTAFYLCASSSTGGAGQYFGPGTRLTVT.

V usage is TRBV5-1 and J usage is TRBJ1-1; D may be TRBD1 (6 bases). The ends were cut back, 2 bases at V and 0 bases at J, with 17 bases in the middle. The germline gives CDR1 SGHRS, CDR2 YFSETQ. This CDR3 comprises 17 residues. CDR3 coding DNA: TGCGCCAGCAGCTTTACAGGGTTACCGGTCATGAACACTGAAGCTTTCTTT. Translation gives CASSFTGLPVMNTEAFF.

V gene TRBV19 combines with J gene TRBJ1-1; 7 bases line up with TRBD1. The trim removed 3 bases at V and 0 bases at J, leaving 4 bases unmatched. Germline V gives CDR1 LNHDA, CDR2 SQIVND (reference sequence). The CDR3 has 15 amino acids. The CDR3 nucleotides are TGTGCCAGTAGTATGGGGCAGGGGGTGAACACTGAAGCTTTCTTT. It encodes CASSMGQGVNTEAFF.

This clone was seen once. The chain is built from TRBV4-3 and TRBJ2-3, with 13 positions matching TRBD2. This CDR3 comprises 17 residues. Germline CDR1 reads LGHNA; CDR2 reads YSLEER. With V trimmed by 1 base and J by 5 bases, 6 bases remained unmatched. CDR3 region: CASSQGALAGGIDTQYF. The CDR3 DNA follows: TGCGCCAGCAGCCAAGGGGCACTAGCGGGGGGGATAGATACGCAGTATTTT.

In its sample, this clone was seen once. The V call is TRBV11-3, the J call TRBJ2-2, with 9 bases matching TRBD1. V gave up 2 bases and J gave up 0 bases; unmatched junction bases: 7. The CDR3 has 18 residues. Looked up from germline, CDR1 is SGHNT and CDR2 is YENEEA. The CDR3 sequence is CASSLTPGQGSNTGELFF. CDR3 coding DNA: TGTGCCAGCAGCTTAACTCCGGGACAGGGATCGAACACCGGGGAGCTGTTTTTT.

The J gene is TRBJ1-2, the V gene TRBV28; D is unclear. Trimming removed 6 bases from V and 4 bases from J, with 18 bases in between. The CDR3 extends over 15 amino acids. The germline V gene encodes CDR1 MDHEN and CDR2 SYDVKM. The CDR3 nucleotides read TGTGCCAGCAGCGAGGGATACGCCCGGACCTATGGCTACACCTTC. Its protein is CASSEGYARTYGYTF.

The table lists this clone with a count of one. For the CDR3, the DNA is TGTGCCAGCAGTTACTCCTCCCAGGGCAGTCAGCCCCAGCATTTT. Protein: CASSYSSQGSQPQHF. The V and J genes are TRBV6-5 and TRBJ1-5; possibly TRBD1 for D (5 bases). The CDR3 is 15 residues long. CDR1 and CDR2 (germline): MNHEY, SVGAGI. Trimming took off 0 bases at V and 6 bases at J, with 12 bases between the two ends.

This clone was detected many times. The rearrangement links TRBV6-6 to TRBJ1-6; the D is unclear. Germline V lookup: CDR1 MNHNY, CDR2 SVGAGI (reference sequence). The CDR3 loop spans 14 amino acids. V gave up 5 bases and J gave up 5 bases, with 10 bases separating them. The CDR3 DNA is TGTGCCAGCAGTCTAAGTGGTAATAATTCACCCCTCCACTTT. It encodes CASSLSGNNSPLHF.

The chain carries TRBV29-1 and TRBJ2-7, with TRBD1 identical over 9 bases. Trimming at V came to 5 bases and at J to 2 bases, leaving 13 bases not matched to a gene. Germline-derived CDR1 and CDR2 are SQVTM and ANQGSEA. There are 16 residues in the CDR3. In DNA, the CDR3 is TGCAGCGTTAAGGGGGGGGTACAGGGGGCTACCTACGAGCAGTACTTC. It is translated as CSVKGGVQGATYEQYF.

This clone was seen more than once but under ten times. The chain recombines TRBV6-5 with TRBJ1-1, with D possibly being TRBD1 (6 bases). The CDR3 sequence is 11 residues long. Germline-derived CDR1 and CDR2 are MNHEY and SVGAGI. V lost 5 bases to trimming and J lost 11 bases, with 12 bases between them. CDR3 in amino acids: CASSRQDEAFF. CDR3 nucleotide sequence: TGTGCCAGCAGTCGACAGGATGAGGCTTTCTTT.

This chain uses TRBV18 with TRBJ1-5; TRBD1 aligns across 7 bases. Germline loops: CDR1 KGHSH, CDR2 LQKENI. Trimming cost V 2 bases and J 4 bases; bases outside gene matches: 5. The CDR3 is 15 residues long. The CDR3 sequence: CASSPNSGGNQPQHF. In DNA form, the CDR3 reads TGTGCCAGCTCACCAAATTCAGGGGGAAATCAGCCCCAGCATTTT.

The chain links TRBV7-2 to TRBJ1-5, with D perhaps TRBD1 (6 bases). There are 14 residues in the CDR3. Germline V gene sequence: CDR1 SGHTA, CDR2 FQGNSA. V was cut by 4 bases and J by 2 bases, with 9 bases left in between. CDR3: CASSSDSGNQPQHF. CDR3 coding DNA: TGTGCCAGCAGCTCGGACAGTGGCAATCAGCCCCAGCATTTT.

In this sample, this clone turned up once. This rearrangement joins TRBV18 to TRBJ2-7; 9 bases align to TRBD1. The J segment lost 2 bases and the V segment lost 3 bases, leaving 8 bases of the junction unmatched. The CDR3 sequence is 16 residues long. CDR1 is KGHSH and CDR2 is LQKENI in the germline V gene. The CDR3 region has the DNA TGTGCCAGCTCACCCGCCGGACAGGGGTCCGCCTACGAGCAGTACTTC. Amino acids: CASSPAGQGSAYEQYF.

The CDR3 DNA sequence: TGTGCCAGCGCGGGGGGGGGTAAGGATGAAAAACTGTTTTTT. Protein product: CASAGGGKDEKLFF. The chain recombines TRBV21-1 with TRBJ1-4. TRBV21-1 is listed as a pseudogene. The CDR3 runs 14 residues.

The chain links TRBV27 to TRBJ2-2; D gene ambiguous. This CDR3 region has 15 residues. Germline CDR1 reads MNHEY; CDR2 reads SMNVEV (reference sequence). V lost 6 bases and J 4 bases, leaving 15 bases between the germline ends. CDR3 sequence reads: CASSPQLVGTGELFF. For the CDR3, the DNA is TGTGCCAGCAGCCCCCAATTGGTCGGCACCGGGGAGCTGTTTTTT.

This clone was observed a few times. This sequence joins TRBV6-5 and TRBJ1-1; the D is unclear. V was shortened by 0 bases and J by 0 bases, with 2 bases between the two germline ends. The CDR3 has 13 amino acids. Germline lookup yields CDR1 MNHEY and CDR2 SVGAGI. The CDR3 DNA reads TGTGCCAGCAGTTACTCCGTGAACACTGAAGCTTTCTTT. Amino acids: CASSYSVNTEAFF.

V and J are TRBV6-5 and TRBJ2-7; possibly TRBD2 for D (7 bases). The CDR3 consists of 16 residues. V lost 0 bases and J 6 bases, leaving 18 bases between the germline ends. Germline-derived CDR1 and CDR2 are MNHEY and SVGAGI. The CDR3 sequence: CASSYSMLGGTIEQYF. The CDR3 DNA follows: TGTGCCAGCAGTTACTCGATGCTAGGGGGGACTATCGAGCAGTACTTC.

The chain recombines TRBV15 with TRBJ1-2, with D possibly being TRBD1 (6 bases). The CDR3 sequence is 16 residues long. Germline V gene sequence: CDR1 LNHNV, CDR2 YYDKDF (reference sequence). The germline V and J ends were trimmed by 5 bases and 0 bases, with 16 bases remaining between them. CDR3 in DNA: TGTGCCACCAGCGGTGACTTCAGGGGAGCTAACTATGGCTACACCTTC. It specifies CATSGDFRGANYGYTF.